This TCR beta chain was captured by sequencing in a study of shared clonotypes between healthy human individuals. The overall study: Each donor had three CD4 naive, three CD4 memory, two CD8 naive and one CD8 memory plate. Study conclusions and caveats: When naive CD4 clonotypes were compared across a handful of donors, 4% to 5.5% were shared. Lower generation probabilities were found for non-shared clonotypes than for those shared by all four donors.

Regarding this clone: Its specificity is unknown.

Germline CDR1 reads SGHNT; CDR2 reads YYREEE (reference sequence). This CDR3 is 14 amino acids long. V dropped 3 bases and J dropped 4; count of bases not matched to a gene: 6. The assay was immunoSEQ multiplex PCR, and TCRdb's table has in-frame clones only and misses some. The sample has 2,500,000 or so clones; over 85% are singletons. The rearrangement joins TRBV5-4 to TRBJ2-5, with 7 bases fitting TRBD1. Input material: naive CD4+ T cells sorted from blood. Subset noted: CD45RA+ positively selected. The receptor's source is a man younger than 35 in good health. CDR3 sequence reads: CASSSPGTVETQYF. CDR3 nucleotides: TGTGCCAGCAGCTCCCCCGGGACAGTAGAGACCCAGTACTTC. Based on the CDR3 plus reference TRBV5-4 and TRBJ2-5, the full variable domain is ETGVTQSPTHLIKTRGQQVTLRCSSQSGHNTVSWYQQALGQGPQFIFQYYREEENGRGNFPPRFSGLQFPNYSSELNVNALELDDSALYLCASSSPGTVETQYFGPGTRLLVL.